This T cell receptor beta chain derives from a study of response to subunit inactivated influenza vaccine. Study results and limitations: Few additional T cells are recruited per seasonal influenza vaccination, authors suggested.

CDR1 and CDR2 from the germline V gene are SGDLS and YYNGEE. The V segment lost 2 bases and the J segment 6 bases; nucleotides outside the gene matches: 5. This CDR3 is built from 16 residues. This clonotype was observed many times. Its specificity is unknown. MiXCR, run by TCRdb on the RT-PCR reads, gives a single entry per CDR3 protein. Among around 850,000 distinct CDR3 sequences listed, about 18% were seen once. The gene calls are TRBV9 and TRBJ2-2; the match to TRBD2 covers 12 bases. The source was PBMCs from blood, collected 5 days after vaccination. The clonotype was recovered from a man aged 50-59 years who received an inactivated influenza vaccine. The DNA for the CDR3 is TGTGCCAGCAGCGTCTGGACTAGCGGGAAGGCCGGGGAGCTGTTTTTT. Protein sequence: CASSVWTSGKAGELFF.